This T cell receptor beta chain is from a study of blood T cell repertoires in COVID-19. Study-level information: The United States, Italy and Spain supplied acute and convalescent COVID-19 samples. From T cells, B-cell-depleted T cells, or PBMCs came the material, which was cDNA or gDNA.

V dropped 4 bases and J dropped 4; count of bases not matched to a gene: 10. CDR1 SGHRS and CDR2 YFSETQ come from the germline V gene. This CDR3 has 15 residues. In the original processing: How many nucleated cells were present was estimated from reference gene primer amplification. Measured with immunoSEQ multiplex PCR; TCRdb has only the in-frame clones, and not every one. V, J and clone size were drawn from that table, and D and trimming were deduced from the DNA. The table lists 60,000 or so clones, approximately 91% of them singletons. This chain links TRBV5-1 with TRBJ2-5; the match to TRBD1 covers 7 bases. This clonotype originated in a human donor in a cohort sampled during active COVID-19. What was sequenced was peripheral blood. The CDR3 region has the DNA TGCGCCAGCAGCCCCAATACAGGGGCCCGAGAGACCCAGTACTTC. Amino acid sequence: CASSPNTGARETQYF.